The following is a TCR beta chain sequence with its context. The target antigen is unknown. The sample originates from a study of radiotherapy plus CTLA-4 blockade in lung cancer. Study overall: Patients showed objective responses in about 20% of cases and disease control in under 40%.

Enrolled patients, whose metastatic non-small-cell lung cancer was chemo-refractory, received focal radiation plus CTLA-4 blockade with ipilimumab. Study-level findings and limits: There was expansion of tumor-derived TCR clones in blood after radiotherapy plus ipilimumab. Early shifts in blood T cell clones, with interferon-beta, reportedly predicted response best.

Assay: immunoSEQ multiplex PCR; the TCRdb copy retains only in-frame clones and omits some. The sample has approximately 80,000 clones; just under 75% are singletons. There are 16 residues in the CDR3. Germline V gene lookup returns CDR1 SGHRS and CDR2 YFSETQ. V shed 4 bases and J 4 bases; nucleotides not matched to a gene: 9. The clonotype comes from a human donor with non-small cell lung cancer whose response to radiotherapy plus ipilimumab could not be evaluated. V is TRBV5-1 and J is TRBJ2-3, with 10 bases that match TRBD1. Specimen: peripheral blood, collected from a patient treated with radiotherapy plus ipilimumab. CDR3 nucleotide sequence: TGCGCCAGCAGCCCGCCGGGACAGGGGACCGCAGATACGCAGTATTTT. Translated, it gives CASSPPGQGTADTQYF.